This T cell receptor (beta chain) was found in a study of T cell responses to AZD1222 COVID-19 vaccine. Study outcomes and limitations: AZD1222 recipients seropositive at baseline numbered only five to seven.

Germline lookup yields CDR1 MNHEY and CDR2 SMNVEV (reference sequence). Trimming took off 3 bases at V and 3 bases at J, with 11 bases between the two ends. This CDR3 is 14 amino acids long. The data were produced by immunoSEQ multiplex PCR, yet TCRdb's version contains in-frame clones alone and is incomplete. The sample has about 130,000 clones, around 87% seen once. For this clone: Its antigen is not identified.

The material was peripheral blood, obtained on day 0 of AZD1222 vaccination. The receptor was derived from an adult in good health. The chain couples TRBV27 to TRBJ2-5; D might be TRBD1 (5 bases). CDR3 residues: CASSFRQWEETQYF. In DNA, the CDR3 is TGTGCCAGCAGTTTCCGACAGTGGGAAGAGACCCAGTACTTC.